Below, one T cell receptor (beta chain) is given with its context. Time point indicated: pretreatment peripheral blood. The data were taken from a study of PD-L1 blockade in urothelial cancer. CDR1 and CDR2 from the germline V gene are KGHSH and LQKENI. The CDR3 length is 15 residues. The protocol was immunoSEQ multiplex PCR, while the TCRdb copy is restricted to in-frame clones and leaves out a portion. The sample comprises under 55,000 clones, roughly 80% of which are singletons, and roughly 2.9% rests with the top ten. The TCR sequence derives from a man between 65 and 80 years old with urothelial cancer. This sample comprised PBMCs, obtained around atezolizumab (anti-PD-L1) treatment. The chain links TRBV18 to TRBJ1-5, with a possible D match to TRBD2 (5 bases). The last part of the DNA fits TRBJ2-3 better; the J call may be wrong. Here the CDR3 DNA reads TGTGCCAGCTCACCACCAGGAGGACGTAATCAGCCCCAGTATTTT. It codes for CASSPPGGRNQPQYF.